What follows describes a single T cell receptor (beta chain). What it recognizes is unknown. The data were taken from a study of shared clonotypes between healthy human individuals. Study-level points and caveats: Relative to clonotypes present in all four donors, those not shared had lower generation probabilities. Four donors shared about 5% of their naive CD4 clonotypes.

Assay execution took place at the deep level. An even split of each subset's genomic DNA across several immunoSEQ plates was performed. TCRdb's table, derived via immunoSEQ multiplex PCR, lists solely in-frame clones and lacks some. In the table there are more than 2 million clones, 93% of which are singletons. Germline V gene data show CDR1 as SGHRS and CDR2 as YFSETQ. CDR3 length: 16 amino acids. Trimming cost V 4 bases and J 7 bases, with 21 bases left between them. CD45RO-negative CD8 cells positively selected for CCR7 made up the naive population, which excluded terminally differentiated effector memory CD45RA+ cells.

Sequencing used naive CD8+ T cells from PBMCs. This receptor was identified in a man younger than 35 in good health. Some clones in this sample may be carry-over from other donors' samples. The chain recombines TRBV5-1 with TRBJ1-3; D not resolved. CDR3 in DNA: TGCGCCAGCAGCCCTCAAGAAGGCCGGAGAGGGAACACCATATATTTT. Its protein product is CASSPQEGRRGNTIYF.